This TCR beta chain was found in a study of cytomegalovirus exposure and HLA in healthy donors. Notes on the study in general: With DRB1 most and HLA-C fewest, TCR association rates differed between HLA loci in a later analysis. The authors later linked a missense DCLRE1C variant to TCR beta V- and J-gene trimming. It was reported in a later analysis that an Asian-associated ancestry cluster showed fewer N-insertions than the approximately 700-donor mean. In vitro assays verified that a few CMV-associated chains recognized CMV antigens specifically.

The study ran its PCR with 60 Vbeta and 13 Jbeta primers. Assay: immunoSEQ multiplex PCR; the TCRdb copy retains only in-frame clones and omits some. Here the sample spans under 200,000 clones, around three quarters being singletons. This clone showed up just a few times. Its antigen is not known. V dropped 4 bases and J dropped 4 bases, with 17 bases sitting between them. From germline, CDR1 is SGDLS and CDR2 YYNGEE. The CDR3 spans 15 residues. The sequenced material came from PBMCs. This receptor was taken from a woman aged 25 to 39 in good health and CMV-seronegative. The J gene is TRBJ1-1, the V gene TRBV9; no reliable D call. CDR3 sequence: CASSPKSGTSTEAFF. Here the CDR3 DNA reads TGTGCCAGCAGCCCCAAGAGCGGTACGAGCACTGAAGCTTTCTTT. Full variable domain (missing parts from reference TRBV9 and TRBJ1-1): DSGVTQTPKHLITATGQRVTLRCSPRSGDLSVYWYQQSLDQGLQFLIQYYNGEERAKGNILERFSAQQFPDLHSELNLSSLELGDSALYFCASSPKSGTSTEAFFGQGTRLTVV.